This T cell receptor beta chain was profiled in a study of metastatic and nonmetastatic thyroid tumors (TCRdb year 2020). As for the study more broadly: Repertoires from peripheral blood and from tumor or nodule tissue samples of malignant and benign thyroid patients were compared.

No treatment had been received by any patient before thyroid surgery. Using T-cell receptor beta sequencing, the researchers looked back retrospectively at clinical samples from patients, gathered between the early 2010s and the late 2010s. The CDR3 runs 13 residues from the cysteine to the phenylalanine. Only the CDR3 region is kept as DNA, spanning 39 bases read in frame from base 1. Library preparation employed PCR. TCRdb records Illumina HiSeq 4000 as the sequencer. The TCR beta-chain CDR3 region of each patient was profiled by high-throughput sequencing. The study's own analysis went as follows. A classifier to discriminate distant-metastatic papillary thyroid cancer patients was built from CDR3 differences across clinicopathological groups. The Shannon index was used to assess repertoire diversity, and the Morisita-Horn index was used to assess tumor-blood repertoire similarity. The public reads were run again by TCRdb, first through fastp at Q25 and then through MiXCR, and only productive beta chains were kept. What appears here as the V and J calls and clone size reflects TCRdb's work, not the paper's. In all, the sample holds over 35,000 clones, and about 17% of those were seen once. The top ten clones comprise roughly 9.8% of the sample.

This clone has a handful of counts. No antigen is known for it. The junction departs from the called germline gene at one end, perhaps through a read error. What the work shows at the level of the full study, not this receptor alone: In both blood and tumor samples, TCR beta diversity was reported to be significantly higher in malignant tumors than in benign nodules.

The specimen sequenced was tumor tissue. This chain joins TRBV12-3 or TRBV12-4 to TRBJ2-3; no D gene can be assigned with confidence. This receptor was taken from a female donor with papillary thyroid cancer or a benign thyroid nodule (not recorded which). Some clones in this sample may be carry-over from other donors' samples. This receptor carries the CDR3 CASSLMGTDTHYF. The nucleotides read TGTGCCAGCAGTTTGATGGGTACAGATACGCACTACTTT.